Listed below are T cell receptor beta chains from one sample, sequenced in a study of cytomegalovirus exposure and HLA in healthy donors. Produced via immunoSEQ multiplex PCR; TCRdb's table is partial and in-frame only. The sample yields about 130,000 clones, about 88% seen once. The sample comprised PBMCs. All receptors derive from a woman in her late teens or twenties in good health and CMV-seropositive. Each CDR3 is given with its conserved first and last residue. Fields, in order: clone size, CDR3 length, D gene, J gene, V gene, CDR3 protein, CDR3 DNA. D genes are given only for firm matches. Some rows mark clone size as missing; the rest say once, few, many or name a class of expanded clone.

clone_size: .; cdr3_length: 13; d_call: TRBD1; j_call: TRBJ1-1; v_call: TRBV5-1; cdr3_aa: CASSPTGATEAFF; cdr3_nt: TGCGCCAGCAGCCCCACAGGGGCGACTGAAGCTTTCTTT
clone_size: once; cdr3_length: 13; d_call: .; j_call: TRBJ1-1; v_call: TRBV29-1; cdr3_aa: CSVEFTANTEAFF; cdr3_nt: TGCAGCGTTGAATTTACAGCGAACACTGAAGCTTTCTTT
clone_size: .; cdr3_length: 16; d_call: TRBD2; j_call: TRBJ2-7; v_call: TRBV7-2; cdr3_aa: CASSFTGTSEAYEQYF; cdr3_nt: TGTGCCAGCAGCTTTACCGGGACTAGCGAGGCCTACGAGCAGTACTTC
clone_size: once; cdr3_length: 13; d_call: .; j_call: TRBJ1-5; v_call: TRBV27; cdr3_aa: CASSFGSFQPQHF; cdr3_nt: TGTGCCAGCAGTTTCGGGAGTTTCCAGCCCCAGCATTTT
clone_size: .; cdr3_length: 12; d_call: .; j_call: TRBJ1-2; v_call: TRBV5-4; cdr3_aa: CASSSRDYGYTF; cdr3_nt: TGTGCCAGCAGCAGCAGGGATTACGGCTACACCTTC
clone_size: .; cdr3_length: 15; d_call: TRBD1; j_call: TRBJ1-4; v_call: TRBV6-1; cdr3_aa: CASRILQGAGEKLFF; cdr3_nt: TGTGCCAGCAGAATTTTACAGGGGGCGGGCGAAAAACTGTTTTTT
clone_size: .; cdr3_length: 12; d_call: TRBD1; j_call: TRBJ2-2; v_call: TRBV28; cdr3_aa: CASSGTAGELFF; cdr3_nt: TGTGCCAGCAGCGGGACAGCCGGGGAGCTGTTTTTT
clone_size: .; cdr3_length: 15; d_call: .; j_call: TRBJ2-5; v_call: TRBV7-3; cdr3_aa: CASSPTGAAGETQYF; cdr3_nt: TGTGCCAGCAGCCCCACGGGCGCGGCAGGGGAGACCCAGTACTTC
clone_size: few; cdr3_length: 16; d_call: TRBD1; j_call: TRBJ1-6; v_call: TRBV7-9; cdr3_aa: CASSLGGGLPNSPLHF; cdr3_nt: TGTGCCAGCAGCTTAGGAGGGGGCCTTCCGAATTCACCCCTCCACTTT
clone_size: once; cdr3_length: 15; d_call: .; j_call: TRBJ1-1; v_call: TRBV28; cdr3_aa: CASSPRGSPNTEAFF; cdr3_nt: TGTGCCAGCAGTCCCCGAGGCAGCCCGAACACTGAAGCTTTCTTT
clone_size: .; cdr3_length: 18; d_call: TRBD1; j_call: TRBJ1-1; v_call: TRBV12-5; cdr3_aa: CASGLTWGTGATNTEAFF; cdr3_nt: TGTGCTAGTGGTTTGACCTGGGGGACAGGGGCCACGAACACTGAAGCTTTCTTT
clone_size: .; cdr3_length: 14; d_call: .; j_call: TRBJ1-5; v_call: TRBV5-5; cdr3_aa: CASSLRLSNQPQHF; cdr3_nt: TGTGCCAGCAGCTTGCGACTTAGCAATCAGCCCCAGCATTTT
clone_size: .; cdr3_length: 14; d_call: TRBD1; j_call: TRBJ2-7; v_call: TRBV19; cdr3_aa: CASNRGQGAYEQYF; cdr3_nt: TGTGCCAGTAATAGGGGACAGGGAGCCTACGAGCAGTACTTC
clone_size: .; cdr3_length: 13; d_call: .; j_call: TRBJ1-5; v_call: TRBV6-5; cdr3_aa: CASSPQGNQPQHF; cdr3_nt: TGTGCCAGCAGTCCGCAGGGCAATCAGCCCCAGCATTTT
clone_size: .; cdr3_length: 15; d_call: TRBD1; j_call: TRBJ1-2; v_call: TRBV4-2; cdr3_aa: CASSQPRGSNYGYTF; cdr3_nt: TGTGCCAGCAGCCAACCCAGGGGGTCTAACTATGGCTACACCTTC
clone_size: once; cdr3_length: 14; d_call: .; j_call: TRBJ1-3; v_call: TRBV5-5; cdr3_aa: CASSSRMEGNTIYF; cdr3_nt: TGTGCCAGCAGCTCGAGGATGGAAGGAAACACCATATATTTT
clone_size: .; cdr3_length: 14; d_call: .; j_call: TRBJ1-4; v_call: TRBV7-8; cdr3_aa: CASSRGQFNEKLFF; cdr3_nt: TGTGCCAGCAGCCGAGGACAGTTCAATGAAAAACTGTTTTTT
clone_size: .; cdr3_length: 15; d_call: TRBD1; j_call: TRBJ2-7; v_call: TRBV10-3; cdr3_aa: CAITPGQGTSYEQYF; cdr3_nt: TGTGCCATCACCCCGGGACAGGGAACCTCCTACGAGCAGTACTTC
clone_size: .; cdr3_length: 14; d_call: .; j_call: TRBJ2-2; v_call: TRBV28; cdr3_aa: CASSLYPGNGELFF; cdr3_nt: TGTGCCAGCAGTTTATATCCAGGGAACGGGGAGCTGTTTTTT
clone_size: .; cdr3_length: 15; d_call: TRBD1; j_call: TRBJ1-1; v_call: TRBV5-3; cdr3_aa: CARSLRTGGGTEAFF; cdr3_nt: TGTGCCAGAAGCTTGAGAACAGGGGGCGGCACTGAAGCTTTCTTT
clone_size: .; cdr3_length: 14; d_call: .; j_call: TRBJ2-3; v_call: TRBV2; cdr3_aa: CASRTGINTDTQYF; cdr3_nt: TGTGCCAGCAGAACGGGGATAAACACAGATACGCAGTATTTT
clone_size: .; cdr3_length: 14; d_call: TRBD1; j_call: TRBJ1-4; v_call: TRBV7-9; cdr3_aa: CASTRGGGEEKLFF; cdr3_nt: TGTGCCAGCACCAGAGGGGGCGGGGAGGAAAAACTGTTTTTT
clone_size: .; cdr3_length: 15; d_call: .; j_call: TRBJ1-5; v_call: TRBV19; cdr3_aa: CASSPTTGSNQPQHF; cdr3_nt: TGTGCCAGTAGTCCTACGACGGGTAGCAATCAGCCCCAGCATTTT
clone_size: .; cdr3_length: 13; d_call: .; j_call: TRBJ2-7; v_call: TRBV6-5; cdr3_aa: CASNNRVSYEQYF; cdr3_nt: TGTGCCAGCAACAACAGAGTCTCCTACGAGCAGTACTTC
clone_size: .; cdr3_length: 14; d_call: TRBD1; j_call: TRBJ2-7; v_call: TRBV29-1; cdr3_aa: CSVGLRDRIYEQYF; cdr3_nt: TGCAGCGTTGGTCTCCGGGACAGGATTTACGAGCAGTACTTC
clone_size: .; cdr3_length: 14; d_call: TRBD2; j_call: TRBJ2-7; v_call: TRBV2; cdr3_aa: CASTLAGGLYEQYF; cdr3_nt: TGTGCCAGCACCCTAGCGGGGGGGCTCTACGAGCAGTACTTC
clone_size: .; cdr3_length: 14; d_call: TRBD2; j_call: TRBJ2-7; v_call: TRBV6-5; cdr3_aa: CASSVREDGGEQYF; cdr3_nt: TGTGCCAGCAGCGTCCGGGAGGACGGAGGCGAGCAGTACTTC
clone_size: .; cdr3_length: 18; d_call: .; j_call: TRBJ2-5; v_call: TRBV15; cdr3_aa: CATSRDYRWGNRDETQYF; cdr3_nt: TGTGCCACCAGCAGAGATTACAGGTGGGGAAACAGGGATGAGACCCAGTACTTC
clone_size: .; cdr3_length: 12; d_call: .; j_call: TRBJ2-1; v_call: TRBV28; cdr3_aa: CASSFLNNEQFF; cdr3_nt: TGTGCCAGCAGTTTCCTTAACAATGAGCAGTTCTTC